This T cell receptor (beta chain) was sequenced for a study of T cell responses to AZD1222 COVID-19 vaccine. TCRdb's table, derived via immunoSEQ multiplex PCR, lists solely in-frame clones and lacks some. Among around 160,000 clones, about 93% were seen once, and the ten largest hold about 0.6%. Trimming pared 2 bases from V and 8 bases from J, leaving 22 bases between. This CDR3 is 17 amino acids long. CDR1 and CDR2 (germline): MGHRA, YSYEKL. On this clone itself: What it binds is unknown.

Study-level results: Of spike-specific TCRs, nearly half reportedly target regions left unmutated in variants. At baseline, just five or six AZD1222 recipients tested seropositive.

The chain has TRBV4-1 and TRBJ2-1; possibly TRBD1 or TRBD2 for D (5 bases each). The receptor was isolated from an adult in good health. This sample comprised peripheral blood, obtained on day 0 of AZD1222 vaccination. CDR3 DNA sequence: TGCGCCAGCAGCCAATTTAGGCTCAGGGACGACCTGGATGAGCAGTTCTTC. Translating gives CASSQFRLRDDLDEQFF.